The 2 T cell receptor beta chains listed next were all sequenced from one sample in a study of blood T cell repertoires in COVID-19. Clones were read by immunoSEQ multiplex PCR, and TCRdb kept only the in-frame ones, dropping some. The repertoire holds 140,000 to 150,000 clones, 84% seen once, with approximately 38% in the top ten. Sequenced material: peripheral blood. These receptors were taken from a human donor in a cohort sampled during active COVID-19.

The chain has TRBV18 and TRBJ1-4; the D is unclear. Germline values: CDR1 KGHSH, CDR2 LQKENI. Trimming removed 3 bases from V and 3 bases from J, with 8 bases in between. The CDR3 contains 14 residues. The CDR3 loop reads CASSPGGPNEKLFF. The CDR3 coding sequence is TGTGCCAGCTCACCGGGAGGGCCTAATGAAAAACTGTTTTTT.

This clone has just a few counts. The chain has TRBV5-1 and TRBJ1-6; TRBD1 matches 7 bases. There are 14 residues in the CDR3. Germline loops: CDR1 SGHRS, CDR2 YFSETQ. The V gene end was trimmed by 4 bases and the J gene end by 6 bases; junction bases not matched to a gene: 4. CDR3: CASSDRDSNSPLHF. CDR3 nucleotides: TGCGCCAGCAGCGACCGGGACAGTAATTCACCCCTCCACTTT.